These T cell receptor beta chains were read from a single sample in a study of blood T cell repertoires in COVID-19. Assay used: immunoSEQ multiplex PCR; TCRdb lists only in-frame clones, some missing. The table lists 150,000 to 200,000 clones, approximately 87% of them singletons. The sample comprised peripheral blood. These receptor sequences come from a woman aged 55-75 years with COVID-19, enrolled during active disease. The CDR3 runs from the conserved cysteine through the conserved F or W. The order of the fields is J gene, D gene, clone size, V gene, CDR3 DNA, CDR3 protein. A D gene is named only where the DNA matches it firmly. Where a row states a size, it is once, few, many or the class of an expanded clone; other rows omit it.

j_gene: TRBJ2-7
d_gene: TRBD1
abundance: .
v_gene: TRBV6-6
CDR3nt: TGTGCCAGCAGTTACTCCTCCCCGGGACAGAATTACGAGCAGTACTTC
CDR3aa: CASSYSSPGQNYEQYF

j_gene: TRBJ1-4
d_gene: .
abundance: .
v_gene: TRBV7-7
CDR3nt: TGTGCTAGCAGCTTTTCGTACGGAGGGTCCCGGACTAATGAAAAACTGTTTTTT
CDR3aa: CASSFSYGGSRTNEKLFF

j_gene: TRBJ2-2
d_gene: TRBD2
abundance: .
v_gene: TRBV3-1/TRBV3-2
CDR3nt: TGTGCCAGCAGTTTGGGAGGGCCTAACACCGGGGAGCTGTTTTTT
CDR3aa: CASSLGGPNTGELFF

j_gene: TRBJ2-7
d_gene: TRBD2
abundance: .
v_gene: TRBV11-2
CDR3nt: TGTGCCAGCAGCTTAGATGTGTTGAGGAGCGGGAGAGTAAAGTCCTACGAGCAGTACTTC
CDR3aa: CASSLDVLRSGRVKSYEQYF

j_gene: TRBJ2-3
d_gene: .
abundance: .
v_gene: TRBV28
CDR3nt: TGTGCCAGCAGTCCATGGGCAGGGGGCACAGATACGCAGTATTTT
CDR3aa: CASSPWAGGTDTQYF

j_gene: TRBJ1-4
d_gene: TRBD1
abundance: once
v_gene: TRBV5-1
CDR3nt: TGCGCCAGCAGCTTGGCCCAGGGGGAGAGGGGCGAAAAACTGTTTTTT
CDR3aa: CASSLAQGERGEKLFF

j_gene: TRBJ2-1
d_gene: .
abundance: .
v_gene: TRBV30
CDR3nt: TGTGCCTGGAACACTGGCGGCCAGCAGTTCTTC
CDR3aa: CAWNTGGQQFF

j_gene: TRBJ2-7
d_gene: .
abundance: .
v_gene: TRBV4-1
CDR3nt: TGCGCCAGCAGCTACGGGACTCACTACGAGCAGTACTTC
CDR3aa: CASSYGTHYEQYF

j_gene: TRBJ2-1
d_gene: TRBD2
abundance: .
v_gene: TRBV19
CDR3nt: TGTGCCAGTAGTATTACTAGCGGGAGATCCTACAATGAGCAGTTCTTC
CDR3aa: CASSITSGRSYNEQFF

j_gene: TRBJ2-2
d_gene: TRBD2
abundance: .
v_gene: TRBV5-1
CDR3nt: TGCGCCAGCAGGTCAGCGGGAGCCGGGGAGCTGTTTTTT
CDR3aa: CASRSAGAGELFF

j_gene: TRBJ2-2
d_gene: TRBD1
abundance: few
v_gene: TRBV27
CDR3nt: TGTGCCAGCAGGGTGGGACAGGGAACCGGGGAGCTGTTTTTT
CDR3aa: CASRVGQGTGELFF

j_gene: TRBJ2-3
d_gene: TRBD2
abundance: .
v_gene: TRBV7-2
CDR3nt: TGTGCCAGCAGCCGCGGCGCGGGAGCCTCAGATACGCAGTATTTT
CDR3aa: CASSRGAGASDTQYF

j_gene: TRBJ2-7
d_gene: .
abundance: once
v_gene: TRBV7-9
CDR3nt: TGTGCCAGCAGTCTCCCCCGCGGCACCTACGAGCAGTACTTC
CDR3aa: CASSLPRGTYEQYF

j_gene: TRBJ2-4
d_gene: TRBD2
abundance: .
v_gene: TRBV27
CDR3nt: TGTGCCAGCAGTTTCGGTAGTTGGACGGGGGGAACAGCCAAAAACATTCAGTACTTC
CDR3aa: CASSFGSWTGGTAKNIQYF

j_gene: TRBJ1-5
d_gene: .
abundance: .
v_gene: TRBV28
CDR3nt: TGTGCCAGCAGTTTAAGAGGGAGCAATCAGCCCCAGCATTTT
CDR3aa: CASSLRGSNQPQHF

j_gene: TRBJ1-2
d_gene: .
abundance: .
v_gene: TRBV14
CDR3nt: TGTGCCAGCAGCCAAGATCTCTACTATGGCTACACCTTC
CDR3aa: CASSQDLYYGYTF

j_gene: TRBJ1-2
d_gene: .
abundance: few
v_gene: TRBV18
CDR3nt: TGTGCCAGCTCACCGGGGGTAGGCGGGAGCGGCTACACCTTC
CDR3aa: CASSPGVGGSGYTF

j_gene: TRBJ1-2
d_gene: TRBD1
abundance: .
v_gene: TRBV5-6
CDR3nt: TGTGCCAGCAGCTTTCGCGGGACAGGTTGGACAGCTAACTATGGCTACACCTTC
CDR3aa: CASSFRGTGWTANYGYTF

j_gene: TRBJ1-3
d_gene: TRBD1
abundance: few
v_gene: TRBV7-9
CDR3nt: TGTGCCAGCAGCATTGACAGGGCGGTCTCTGGAAACACCATATATTTT
CDR3aa: CASSIDRAVSGNTIYF

j_gene: TRBJ2-3
d_gene: TRBD2
abundance: .
v_gene: TRBV6-1
CDR3nt: TGTGCCAGCAGTGAGGGACTAGCCTCAGATACGCAGTATTTT
CDR3aa: CASSEGLASDTQYF

j_gene: TRBJ2-2
d_gene: .
abundance: .
v_gene: TRBV6-5
CDR3nt: TGTGCCAGCACTAGGACAGAGTACACCGGGGAGCTGTTTTTT
CDR3aa: CASTRTEYTGELFF

j_gene: TRBJ2-3
d_gene: TRBD2
abundance: once
v_gene: TRBV14
CDR3nt: TGTGCCAGCAGCCAATATAGCGGGAGCGGAGATACGCAGTATTTT
CDR3aa: CASSQYSGSGDTQYF

j_gene: TRBJ2-5
d_gene: .
abundance: .
v_gene: TRBV4-1
CDR3nt: TGCGCCAGCAGCCAGACAGCGCCGCTGGGGGAGACCCAGTACTTC
CDR3aa: CASSQTAPLGETQYF

j_gene: TRBJ1-6
d_gene: TRBD1
abundance: .
v_gene: TRBV5-6
CDR3nt: TGTGCCAGCAGCTCCGACAGGGGAAACTATAATTCACCCCTCCACTTT
CDR3aa: CASSSDRGNYNSPLHF

j_gene: TRBJ1-6
d_gene: .
abundance: .
v_gene: TRBV5-6
CDR3nt: TGTGCCAGCAGCTTGGCCGAACAGGGTGTTAATTCACCCCTCCACTTT
CDR3aa: CASSLAEQGVNSPLHF

j_gene: TRBJ2-7
d_gene: .
abundance: .
v_gene: TRBV28
CDR3nt: TGTGCCAGCAGTTTATTCGGGAGCTCCTACGAGCAGTACTTC
CDR3aa: CASSLFGSSYEQYF